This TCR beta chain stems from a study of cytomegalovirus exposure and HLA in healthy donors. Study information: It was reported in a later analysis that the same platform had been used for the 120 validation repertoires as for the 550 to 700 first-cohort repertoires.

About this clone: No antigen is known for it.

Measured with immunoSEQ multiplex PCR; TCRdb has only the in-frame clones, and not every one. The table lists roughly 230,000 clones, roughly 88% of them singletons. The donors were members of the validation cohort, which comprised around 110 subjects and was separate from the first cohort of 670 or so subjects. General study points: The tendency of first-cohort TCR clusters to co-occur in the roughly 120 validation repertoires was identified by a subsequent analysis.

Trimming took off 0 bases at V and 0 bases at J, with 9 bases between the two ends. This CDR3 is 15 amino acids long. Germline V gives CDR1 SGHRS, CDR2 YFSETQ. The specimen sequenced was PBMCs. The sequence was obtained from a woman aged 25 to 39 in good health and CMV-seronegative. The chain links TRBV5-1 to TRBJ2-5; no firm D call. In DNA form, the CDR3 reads TGCGCCAGCAGCTTGGCGAACCCGTACCAAGAGACCCAGTACTTC. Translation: CASSLANPYQETQYF.